The sequence of this T cell receptor (beta chain) was determined in a study of preoperative IRX-2 immunotherapy in early breast cancer. Germline trimming cut 1 base from V and 4 bases from J; bases unmatched to any gene: 0. Germline CDR1 SGHAT, CDR2 FQNNGV. The CDR3 sequence is 14 residues long. Sequencing was performed with immunoSEQ multiplex PCR; in TCRdb, only in-frame clones are kept and a portion is missing. In the table there are about 23,000 clones, more than 80% of which are singletons. Sample treatment: preoperative locoregional IRX-2 cytokine immunotherapy. The table lists this clone with a count of one.

This clonotype originated in a human donor with breast cancer. Sequenced here: tumor tissue, sampled after IRX-2 immunotherapy. The chain has TRBV11-2 and TRBJ1-2, with 10 bases fitting TRBD1. CDR3 in amino acids: CASSLGDRGYGYTF. In DNA, the CDR3 is TGTGCCAGCAGCTTAGGGGACAGGGGCTATGGCTACACCTTC.